One sample yielded the 12 T cell receptor beta chains listed below, sequenced in a study of spatial heterogeneity in lung cancer (dated by TCRdb to the late 2010s). The time point label, as the study defines it: sample taken at primary tumor resection. No antigen is known for these receptors. What the study reported, not specific to this receptor: The tumor nonsynonymous mutation count correlated with the number of expanded alpha and beta TCRs within the tumor.

The library was obtained by 5' RACE. TCRdb names NextSeq 500 as the instrument used. The raw public reads went through TCRdb reprocessing: fastp at Q25, MiXCR clone calling, in-frame beta chains kept. Every distinct CDR3 protein forms one entry, paired with its most common genes and DNA. The sample contains 2,800 or so distinct CDR3 sequences, nearly 6.5% of them found a single time. The ten largest make up about a tenth of the sample. The specimen was lung tumor tissue, collected at surgery. All receptors derive from a male donor with early-stage non-small cell lung cancer.

This clonotype was seen a handful of times. The chain joins TRBV20-1 to TRBJ1-6, with D maybe TRBD1 (6 bases). The CDR3 runs 15 residues. Germline V gene data show CDR1 as DFQATT and CDR2 as SNEGSKA (reference sequence). Trimming took off 4 bases at V and 7 bases at J, with 17 bases between the two ends. CDR3: CSATPQGQRNSPLHF. The CDR3 DNA is TGCAGTGCTACCCCACAGGGACAAAGAAATTCACCCCTCCACTTT.

J is TRBJ1-1 and V is TRBV7-2, with D perhaps TRBD1 (6 bases). Trimming removed 5 bases at V and 11 bases at J, with 18 bases between. The CDR3 has 13 amino acids. Germline V lookup: CDR1 SGHTA, CDR2 FQGNSA. The CDR3 nucleotides read TGTGCCAGCAGCCAGGGGCCCCGCGCTAAGGCTTTCTTT. Translated: CASSQGPRAKAFF.

Sample share makes this clonotype medium-sized. This sequence joins TRBV5-1 and TRBJ2-3, with D perhaps matching TRBD2 (5 bases). Germline CDR1 is SGHRS and CDR2 is YFSETQ. V was shortened by 0 bases and J by 1 base, with 9 bases between the two germline ends. The CDR3 has 15 amino acids. The DNA for the CDR3 is TGCGCCAGCAGCTTGGTGGCGGAGGGCACAGATACGCAGTATTTT. The encoded protein is CASSLVAEGTDTQYF.

By share, this clonotype counts as medium-sized. J is TRBJ2-5 and V is TRBV5-1; 7 positions agree with TRBD1. CDR1 SGHRS and CDR2 YFSETQ come from the germline V gene. The CDR3 covers 14 residues. The J segment lost 3 bases and the V segment lost 2 bases, leaving 4 bases of the junction unmatched. The DNA for the CDR3 is TGCGCCAGCAGCTTTGGACAGGCTGAAGAGACCCAGTACTTC. The encoded protein is CASSFGQAEETQYF.

By share, this clonotype counts as medium-sized. The genes are TRBV5-1 and TRBJ2-2; D perhaps matches TRBD1 (6 bases). This CDR3 comprises 14 residues. Germline lookup yields CDR1 SGHRS and CDR2 YFSETQ. V lost 3 bases and J 5 bases, leaving 11 bases between the germline ends. The CDR3 DNA follows: TGCGCCAGCAGCTCCGGACAGAAGACCGGGGAGCTGTTTTTT. Its protein is CASSSGQKTGELFF.

Within the sample, this clonotype is medium-sized. The chain uses TRBV14 and TRBJ2-5, with 7 nucleotides matching TRBD2. The CDR3 covers 15 residues. With 0 bases clipped from V and 2 bases from J, the junction kept 3 bases outside the gene matches. In germline, CDR1 is SGHDN, CDR2 FVKESK. The DNA of the CDR3 is TGTGCCAGCAGCCAAGAAAGGACTAGGCAAGAGACCCAGTACTTC. It encodes CASSQERTRQETQYF. The full variable domain, its missing parts supplied by reference TRBV14 and TRBJ2-5, is EAGVTQFPSHSVIEKGQTVTLRCDPISGHDNLYWYRRVMGKEIKFLLHFVKESKQDESGMPNNRFLAERTGGTYSTLKVQPAELEDSGVYFCASSQERTRQETQYFGPGTRLLVL.

This clonotype is classed as medium-sized. V and J are TRBV10-1 and TRBJ2-3, with TRBD1 identical over 8 bases. Per the germline V gene, CDR1 is WNHNN and CDR2 is SYGVQD (reference sequence). The CDR3 sequence is 13 residues long. V trimming: 6 bases; J trimming: 11 bases; junction bases outside the gene matches: 10. CDR3 protein: CASSGNFGQGQYF. The CDR3 nucleotides read TGCGCCAGCAGCGGTAACTTTGGACAGGGGCAGTATTTT.

This clonotype is medium-sized in the sample. The V gene is TRBV28, the J gene TRBJ2-1; no reliable D call. V shed 4 bases and J shed 7 bases, with 8 bases lying between them. Germline CDR1 MDHEN, CDR2 SYDVKM. CDR3 length equals 12 residues. The CDR3 protein is CASSWARNEQFF. CDR3 in DNA: TGTGCCAGCAGTTGGGCTAGGAATGAGCAGTTCTTC.

By sample share, this clonotype is medium-sized (0.01 to 0.1%). The chain employs TRBV4-2 and TRBJ2-7; no firm D call. V was shortened by 1 base and J by 3 bases, with 10 bases between the two germline ends. The CDR3 covers 14 residues. From germline, CDR1 is LGHNA and CDR2 YNFKEQ. The CDR3 nucleotides are TGTGCCAGCAGCCAAGGAGAAGGCCTCTACGAGCAGTACTTC. It yields the protein CASSQGEGLYEQYF.

Within the sample, this clonotype is medium-sized. This rearrangement joins TRBV10-3 to TRBJ2-4; weak D call: TRBD1 (5 bases). V shed 0 bases and J shed 0 bases, with 9 bases lying between them. In germline, CDR1 is ENHRY, CDR2 SYGVKD. The CDR3 sequence is 16 residues long. DNA of the CDR3: TGTGCCATCAGTGAGTCGCGACAGACAGCCAAAAACATTCAGTACTTC. Translation gives CAISESRQTAKNIQYF.

The chain employs TRBV20-1 and TRBJ2-2, with D possibly called TRBD1 or TRBD2 (5 bases each). The CDR3 extends over 13 amino acids. Germline CDR1 is DFQATT and CDR2 is SNEGSKA (reference sequence). The CDR3 DNA sequence: TGCGCGGCGAGGGGTACAGGAACCGGGGAGCTGTTTTTT. Its translation: CAARGTGTGELFF.

By proportion, this clonotype is medium-sized. V usage is TRBV27 and J usage is TRBJ2-7, with TRBD1 matching 11 bases. V shed 6 bases and J 4 bases; nucleotides not matched to a gene: 8. Germline loops: CDR1 MNHEY, CDR2 SMNVEV (reference sequence). This CDR3 is 15 amino acids long. CDR3 region: CASRDPGTGGYEQYF. The CDR3 nucleotides are TGTGCCAGCAGAGATCCCGGGACAGGGGGGTACGAGCAGTACTTC.